The clone carrying this T cell receptor (beta chain) was detected only a few times. Antigen: not known. This CDR3 has 14 amino acids. V was pared by 1 base and J by 3 bases, with 10 bases between. The germline V gene has CDR1 SGHRS and CDR2 YFSETQ. This sample was taken from a study of memory CD4+ T cells and cytomegalovirus serostatus. Study-wide results and caveats: Of under 200 reported CMV TCRbeta sequences, roughly 67 were found in memory CD4+ repertoires.

Single viable CD3+CD4+CD8-CD45RO+ cells were sorted as the memory CD4+ T cells. The repertoire was sequenced with immunoSEQ multiplex PCR; TCRdb's copy has only in-frame clones and lacks some. The sample comprises roughly 49,000 clones, around four fifths of which are singletons, and around 0.83% rests with the top ten. J is TRBJ1-1 and V is TRBV5-1; D gene unclear. The source material was memory CD4+ T cells from blood. The source is an adult in good health and CMV-seronegative. The DNA for the CDR3 is TGCGCCAGCAGCTTGCTGTCTGGGTACACTGAAGCTTTCTTT. Protein: CASSLLSGYTEAFF. Combining the CDR3 with reference TRBV5-1 and TRBJ1-1 gives the whole variable domain KAGVTQTPRYLIKTRGQQVTLSCSPISGHRSVSWYQQTPGQGLQFLFEYFSETQRNKGNFPGRFSGRQFSNSRSEMNVSTLELGDSALYLCASSLLSGYTEAFFGQGTRLTVV.